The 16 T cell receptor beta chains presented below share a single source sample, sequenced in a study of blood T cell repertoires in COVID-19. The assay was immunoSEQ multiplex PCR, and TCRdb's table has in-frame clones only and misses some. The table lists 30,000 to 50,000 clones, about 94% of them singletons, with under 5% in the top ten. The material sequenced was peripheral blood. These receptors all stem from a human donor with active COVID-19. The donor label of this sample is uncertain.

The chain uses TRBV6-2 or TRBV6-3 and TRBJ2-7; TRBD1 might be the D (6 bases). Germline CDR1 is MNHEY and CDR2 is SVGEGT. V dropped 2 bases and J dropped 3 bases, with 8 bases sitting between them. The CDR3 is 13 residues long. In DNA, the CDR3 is TGTGCCAGCAGTTACACAGGGAACTACGAGCAGTACTTC. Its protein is CASSYTGNYEQYF.

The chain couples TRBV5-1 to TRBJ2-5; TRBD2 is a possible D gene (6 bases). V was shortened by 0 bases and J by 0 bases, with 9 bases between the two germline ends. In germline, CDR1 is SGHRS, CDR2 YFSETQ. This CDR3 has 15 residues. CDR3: CASSLEAGYQETQYF. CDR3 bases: TGCGCCAGCAGCTTGGAGGCGGGATACCAAGAGACCCAGTACTTC. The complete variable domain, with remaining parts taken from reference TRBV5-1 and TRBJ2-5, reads KAGVTQTPRYLIKTRGQQVTLSCSPISGHRSVSWYQQTPGQGLQFLFEYFSETQRNKGNFPGRFSGRQFSNSRSEMNVSTLELGDSALYLCASSLEAGYQETQYFGPGTRLLVL.

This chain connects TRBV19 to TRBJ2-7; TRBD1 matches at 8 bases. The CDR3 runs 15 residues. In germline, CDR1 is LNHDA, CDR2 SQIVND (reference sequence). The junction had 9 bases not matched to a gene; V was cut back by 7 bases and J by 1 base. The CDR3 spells CASNKGQGVSYEQYF. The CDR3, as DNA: TGTGCCAGTAACAAAGGACAGGGCGTGTCCTACGAGCAGTACTTC. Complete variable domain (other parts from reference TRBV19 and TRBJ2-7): DGGITQSPKYLFRKEGQNVTLSCEQNLNHDAMYWYRQDPGQGLRLIYYSQIVNDFQKGDIAEGYSVSREKKESFPLTVTSAQKNPTAFYLCASNKGQGVSYEQYFGPGTRLTVT.

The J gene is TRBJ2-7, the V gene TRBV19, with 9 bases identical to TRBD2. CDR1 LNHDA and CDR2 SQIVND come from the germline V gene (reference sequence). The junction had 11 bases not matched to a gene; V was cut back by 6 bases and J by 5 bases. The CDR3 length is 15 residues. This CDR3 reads CASRDPGLATHEQYF. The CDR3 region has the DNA TGTGCCAGTAGAGATCCGGGACTAGCCACTCACGAGCAGTACTTC.

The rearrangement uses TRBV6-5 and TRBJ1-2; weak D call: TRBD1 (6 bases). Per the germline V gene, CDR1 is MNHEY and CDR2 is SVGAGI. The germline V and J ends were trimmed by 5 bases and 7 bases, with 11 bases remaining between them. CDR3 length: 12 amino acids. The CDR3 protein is CASSNRAAGYTF. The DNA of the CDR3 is TGTGCCAGCAGTAACAGGGCCGCTGGCTACACCTTC.

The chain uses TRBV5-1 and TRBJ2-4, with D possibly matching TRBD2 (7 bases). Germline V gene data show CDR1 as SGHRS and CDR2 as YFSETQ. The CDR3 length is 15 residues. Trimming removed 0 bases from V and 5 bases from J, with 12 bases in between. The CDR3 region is CASSLVWGGENIQYF. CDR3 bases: TGCGCCAGCAGCTTGGTGTGGGGGGGCGAAAACATTCAGTACTTC.

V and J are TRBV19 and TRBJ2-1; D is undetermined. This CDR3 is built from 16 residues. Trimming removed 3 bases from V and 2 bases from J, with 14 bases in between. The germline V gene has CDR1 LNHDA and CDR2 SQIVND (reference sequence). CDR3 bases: TGTGCCAGTAGTATTTCGCGCAGGTCAACCTACAATGAGCAGTTCTTC. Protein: CASSISRRSTYNEQFF. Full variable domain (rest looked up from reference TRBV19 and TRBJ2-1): DGGITQSPKYLFRKEGQNVTLSCEQNLNHDAMYWYRQDPGQGLRLIYYSQIVNDFQKGDIAEGYSVSREKKESFPLTVTSAQKNPTAFYLCASSISRRSTYNEQFFGPGTRLTVL.

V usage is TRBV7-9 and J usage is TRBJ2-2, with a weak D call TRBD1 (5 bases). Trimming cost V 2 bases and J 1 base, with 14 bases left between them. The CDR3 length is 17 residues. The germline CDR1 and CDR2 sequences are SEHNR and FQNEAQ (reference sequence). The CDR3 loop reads CASSLFSQVRNTGELFF. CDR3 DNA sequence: TGTGCCAGCAGCTTATTCTCACAGGTCAGGAACACCGGGGAGCTGTTTTTT.

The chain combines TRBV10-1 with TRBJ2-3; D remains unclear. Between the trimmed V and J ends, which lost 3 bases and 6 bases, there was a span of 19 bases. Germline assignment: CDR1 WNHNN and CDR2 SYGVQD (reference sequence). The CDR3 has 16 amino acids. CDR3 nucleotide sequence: TGCGCCAGCAGTGACCCCGGGTCCACCGGCTGGGATACGCAGTATTTT. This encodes CASSDPGSTGWDTQYF.

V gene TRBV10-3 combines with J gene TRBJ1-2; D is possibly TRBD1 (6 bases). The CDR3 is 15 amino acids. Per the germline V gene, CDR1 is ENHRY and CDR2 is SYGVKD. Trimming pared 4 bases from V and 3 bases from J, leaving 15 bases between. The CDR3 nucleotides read TGTGCCATCAGTGCTACTCGGACAGACTACTATGGCTACACCTTC. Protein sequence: CAISATRTDYYGYTF.

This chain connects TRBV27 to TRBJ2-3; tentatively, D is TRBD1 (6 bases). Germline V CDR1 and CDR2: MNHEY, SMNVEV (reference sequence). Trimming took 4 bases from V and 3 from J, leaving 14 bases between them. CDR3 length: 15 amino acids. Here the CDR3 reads CASSWVGHYTDTQYF. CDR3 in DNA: TGTGCCAGCAGTTGGGTGGGACACTATACAGATACGCAGTATTTT.

CDR3 sequence reads: CASHAAGRTDTQYF. Written as DNA, the CDR3 is TGTGCCAGTCACGCAGCGGGTCGCACAGATACGCAGTATTTT. This chain joins TRBV28 and TRBJ2-3; possibly TRBD2 for D (6 bases). CDR1 and CDR2 from the germline V gene are MDHEN and SYDVKM. The CDR3 covers 14 residues. Between the trimmed V and J ends, which lost 9 bases and 1 base, there was a span of 14 bases.

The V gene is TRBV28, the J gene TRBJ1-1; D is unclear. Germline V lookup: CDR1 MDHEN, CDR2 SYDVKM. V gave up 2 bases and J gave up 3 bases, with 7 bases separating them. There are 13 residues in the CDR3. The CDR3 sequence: CASSLAGYTEAFF. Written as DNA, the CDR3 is TGTGCCAGCAGTTTAGCGGGTTACACTGAAGCTTTCTTT.

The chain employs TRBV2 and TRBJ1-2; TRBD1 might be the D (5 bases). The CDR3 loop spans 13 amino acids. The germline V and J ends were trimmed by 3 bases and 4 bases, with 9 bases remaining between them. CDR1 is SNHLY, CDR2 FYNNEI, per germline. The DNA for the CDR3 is TGTGCCAGCAGTGATGGGGGGATCTATGGCTACACCTTC. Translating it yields CASSDGGIYGYTF. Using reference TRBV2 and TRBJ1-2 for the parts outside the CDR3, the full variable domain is EPEVTQTPSHQVTQMGQEVILRCVPISNHLYFYWYRQILGQKVEFLVSFYNNEISEKSEIFDDQFSVERPDGSNFTLKIRSTKLEDSAMYFCASSDGGIYGYTFGSGTRLTVV.

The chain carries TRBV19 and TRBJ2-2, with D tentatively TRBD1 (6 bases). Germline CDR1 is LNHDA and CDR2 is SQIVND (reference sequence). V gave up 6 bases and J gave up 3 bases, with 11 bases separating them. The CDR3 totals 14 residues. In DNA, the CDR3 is TGTGCCAGTAGCCCCGGACAGCACACCGGGGAGCTGTTTTTT. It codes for CASSPGQHTGELFF.

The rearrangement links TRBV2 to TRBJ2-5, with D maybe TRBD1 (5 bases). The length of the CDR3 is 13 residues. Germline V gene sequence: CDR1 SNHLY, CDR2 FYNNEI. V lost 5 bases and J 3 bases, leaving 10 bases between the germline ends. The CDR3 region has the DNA TGTGCCAGCAGTTGGGGCTGGAAAGAGACCCAGTACTTC. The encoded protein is CASSWGWKETQYF.